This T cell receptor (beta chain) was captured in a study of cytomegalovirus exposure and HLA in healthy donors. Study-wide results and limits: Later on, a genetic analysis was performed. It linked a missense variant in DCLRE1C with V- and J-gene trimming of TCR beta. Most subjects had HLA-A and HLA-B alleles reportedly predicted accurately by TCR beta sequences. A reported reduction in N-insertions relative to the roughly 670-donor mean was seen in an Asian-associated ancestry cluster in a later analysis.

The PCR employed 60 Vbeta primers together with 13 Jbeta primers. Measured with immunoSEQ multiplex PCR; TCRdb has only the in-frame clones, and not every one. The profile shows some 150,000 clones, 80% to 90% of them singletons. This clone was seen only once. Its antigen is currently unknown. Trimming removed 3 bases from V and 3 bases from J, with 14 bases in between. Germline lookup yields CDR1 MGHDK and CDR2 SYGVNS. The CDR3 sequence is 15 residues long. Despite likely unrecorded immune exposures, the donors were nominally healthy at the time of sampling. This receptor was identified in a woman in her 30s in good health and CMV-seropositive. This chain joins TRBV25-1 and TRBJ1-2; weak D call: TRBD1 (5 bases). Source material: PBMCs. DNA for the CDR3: TGTGCCAGCAGTGATCCTCGGGGGTCGGACTATGGCTACACCTTC. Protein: CASSDPRGSDYGYTF.